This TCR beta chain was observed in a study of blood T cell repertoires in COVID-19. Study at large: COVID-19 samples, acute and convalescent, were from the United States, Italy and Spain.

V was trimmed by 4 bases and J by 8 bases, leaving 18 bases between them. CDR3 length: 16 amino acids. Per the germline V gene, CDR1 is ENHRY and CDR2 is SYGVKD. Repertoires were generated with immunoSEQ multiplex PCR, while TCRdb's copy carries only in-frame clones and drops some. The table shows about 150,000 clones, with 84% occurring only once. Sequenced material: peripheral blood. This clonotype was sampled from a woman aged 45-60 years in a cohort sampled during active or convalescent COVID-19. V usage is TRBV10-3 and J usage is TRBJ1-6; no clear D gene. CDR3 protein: CAISGYSAGNHSPLHF. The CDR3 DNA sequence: TGTGCCATCAGTGGGTACTCAGCCGGGAACCATTCACCCCTCCACTTT.